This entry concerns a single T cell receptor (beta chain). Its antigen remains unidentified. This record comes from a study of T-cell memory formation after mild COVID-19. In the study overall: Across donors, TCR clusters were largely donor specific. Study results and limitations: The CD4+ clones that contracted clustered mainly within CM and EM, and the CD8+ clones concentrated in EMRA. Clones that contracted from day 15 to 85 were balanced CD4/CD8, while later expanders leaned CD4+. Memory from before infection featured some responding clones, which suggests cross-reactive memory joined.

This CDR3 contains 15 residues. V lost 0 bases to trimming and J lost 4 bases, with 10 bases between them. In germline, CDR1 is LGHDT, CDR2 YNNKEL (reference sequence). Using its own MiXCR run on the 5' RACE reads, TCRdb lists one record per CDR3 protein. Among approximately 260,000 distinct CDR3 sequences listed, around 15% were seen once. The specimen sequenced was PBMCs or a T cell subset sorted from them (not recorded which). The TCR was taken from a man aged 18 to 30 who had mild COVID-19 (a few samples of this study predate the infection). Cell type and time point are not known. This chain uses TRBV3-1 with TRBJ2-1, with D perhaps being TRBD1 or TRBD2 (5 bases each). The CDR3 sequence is CASSQDGTAYNEQFF. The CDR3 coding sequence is TGTGCCAGCAGCCAAGATGGGACGGCGTACAATGAGCAGTTCTTC.